These 3 T cell receptor beta chains were sequenced from one sample in a study of cytomegalovirus exposure and HLA in healthy donors. The PCR ran on 60 Vbeta and 13 Jbeta primers. Data came from immunoSEQ multiplex PCR; TCRdb stores just in-frame clones and leaves some out. The data contain roughly 100,000 clones, approximately 16% of them singletons. The sample consisted of PBMCs. Every receptor here comes from a female donor in good health and CMV-seronegative.

The J gene is TRBJ1-5, the V gene TRBV19, with TRBD1 identical over 7 bases. The CDR3 is made up of 15 amino acids. J lost 9 bases, V lost 3 bases, and 11 bases had no gene match. CDR1 and CDR2 from the germline V gene are LNHDA and SQIVND (reference sequence). CDR3 sequence reads: CASSILGTATSPQHF. CDR3 coding DNA: TGTGCCAGTAGTATCCTAGGGACAGCTACTTCGCCCCAGCATTTT.

This clone came up a few times. The gene calls are TRBV13 and TRBJ1-1, with 7 bases aligning to TRBD1. The CDR3 loop spans 14 amino acids. V was clipped by 5 bases and J by 1 base; unmatched bases: 4. Germline V lookup: CDR1 PRHDT, CDR2 FYEKMQ (reference sequence). The CDR3 coding sequence is TGTGCCAGCAGCAGCAGACAGGGGAACACTGAAGCTTTCTTT. It is translated as CASSSRQGNTEAFF.

The rearrangement joins TRBV6-1 to TRBJ1-4; D may be TRBD1 (5 bases). The ends were cut back, 1 base at V and 7 bases at J, with 13 bases in the middle. The CDR3 runs to 15 residues. Germline lookup yields CDR1 MNHNS and CDR2 SASEGT. CDR3 DNA: TGTGCCAGCAGTGAAGGGTGGGGCTTGAGTGAAAAACTGTTTTTT. Translated: CASSEGWGLSEKLFF.